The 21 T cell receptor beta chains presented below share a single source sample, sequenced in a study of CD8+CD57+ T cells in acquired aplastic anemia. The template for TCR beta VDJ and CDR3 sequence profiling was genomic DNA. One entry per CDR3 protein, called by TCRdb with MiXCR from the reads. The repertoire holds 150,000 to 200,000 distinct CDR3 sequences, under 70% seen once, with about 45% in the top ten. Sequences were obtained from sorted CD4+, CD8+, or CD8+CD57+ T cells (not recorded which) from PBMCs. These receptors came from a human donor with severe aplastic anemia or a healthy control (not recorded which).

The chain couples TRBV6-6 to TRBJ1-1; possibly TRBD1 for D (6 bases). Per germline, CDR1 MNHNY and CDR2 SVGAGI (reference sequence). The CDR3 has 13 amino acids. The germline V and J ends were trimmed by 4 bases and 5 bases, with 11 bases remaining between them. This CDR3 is CASSFQQGTEAFF. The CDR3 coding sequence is TGTGCCAGCAGTTTCCAACAGGGAACTGAAGCTTTCTTT.

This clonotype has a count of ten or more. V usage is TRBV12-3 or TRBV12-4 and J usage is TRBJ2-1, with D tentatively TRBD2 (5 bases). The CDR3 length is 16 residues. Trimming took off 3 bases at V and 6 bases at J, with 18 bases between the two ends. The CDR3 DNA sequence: TGTGCCAGCAGTTTTTCGGCGGGTAGCCCTTTCAATGAGCAGTTCTTC. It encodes CASSFSAGSPFNEQFF.

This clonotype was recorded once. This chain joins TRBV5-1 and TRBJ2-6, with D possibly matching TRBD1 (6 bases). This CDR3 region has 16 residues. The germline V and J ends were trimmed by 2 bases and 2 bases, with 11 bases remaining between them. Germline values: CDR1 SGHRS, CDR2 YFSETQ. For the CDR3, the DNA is TGCGCCAGCAGCTTCCAAACAGGGCCTGGGGCCAACGTCCTGACTTTC. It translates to CASSFQTGPGANVLTF.

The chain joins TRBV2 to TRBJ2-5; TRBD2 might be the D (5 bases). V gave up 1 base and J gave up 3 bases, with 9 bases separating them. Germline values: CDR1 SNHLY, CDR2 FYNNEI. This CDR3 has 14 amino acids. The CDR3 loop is CASSEVFGKETQYF. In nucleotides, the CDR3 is TGTGCCAGCAGTGAAGTGTTCGGGAAAGAGACCCAGTACTTC. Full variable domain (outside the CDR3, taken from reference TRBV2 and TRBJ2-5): EPEVTQTPSHQVTQMGQEVILRCVPISNHLYFYWYRQILGQKVEFLVSFYNNEISEKSEIFDDQFSVERPDGSNFTLKIRSTKLEDSAMYFCASSEVFGKETQYFGPGTRLLVL.

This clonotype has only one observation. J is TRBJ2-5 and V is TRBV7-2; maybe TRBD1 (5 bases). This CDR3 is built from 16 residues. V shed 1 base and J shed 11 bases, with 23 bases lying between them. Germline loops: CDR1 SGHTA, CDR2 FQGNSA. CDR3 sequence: CASSLGVTGVYNEQYF. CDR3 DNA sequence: TGTGCCAGCAGCTTAGGCGTTACAGGCGTCTACAATGAGCAGTACTTC.

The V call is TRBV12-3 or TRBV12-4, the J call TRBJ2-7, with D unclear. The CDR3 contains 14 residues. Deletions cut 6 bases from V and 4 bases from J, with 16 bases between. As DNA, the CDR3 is TGTGCCAGCAGCTTATGGTCACTGGGATACGAGCAGTACTTC. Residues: CASSLWSLGYEQYF.

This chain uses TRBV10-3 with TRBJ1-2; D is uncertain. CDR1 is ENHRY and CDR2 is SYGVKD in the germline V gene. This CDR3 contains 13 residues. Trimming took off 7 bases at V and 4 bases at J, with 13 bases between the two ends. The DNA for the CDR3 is TGTGCCATCAAGCTAGCGGGGATCTATGGCTACACCTTC. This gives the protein CAIKLAGIYGYTF.

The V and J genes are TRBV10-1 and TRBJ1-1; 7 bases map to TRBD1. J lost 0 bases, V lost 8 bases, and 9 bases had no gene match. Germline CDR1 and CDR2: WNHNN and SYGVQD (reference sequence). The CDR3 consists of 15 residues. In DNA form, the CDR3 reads TGCGCCAGCTACCTGACAGGGCACATGAACACTGAAGCTTTCTTT. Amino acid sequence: CASYLTGHMNTEAFF.

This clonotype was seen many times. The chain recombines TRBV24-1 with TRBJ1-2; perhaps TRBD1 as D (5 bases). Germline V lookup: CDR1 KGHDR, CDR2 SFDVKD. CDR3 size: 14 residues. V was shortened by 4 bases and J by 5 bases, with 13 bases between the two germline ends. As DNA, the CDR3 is TGTGCCACCAGTGACCCTGGCAGGGAGTATGGCTACACCTTC. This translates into CATSDPGREYGYTF.

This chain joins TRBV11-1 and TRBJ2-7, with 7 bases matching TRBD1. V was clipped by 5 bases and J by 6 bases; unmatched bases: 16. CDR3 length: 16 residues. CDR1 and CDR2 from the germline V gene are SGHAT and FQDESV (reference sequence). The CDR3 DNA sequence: TGTGCCAGCAGCCATTTGGGACAGTCGTACTCGGGCGAGCAGTACTTC. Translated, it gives CASSHLGQSYSGEQYF. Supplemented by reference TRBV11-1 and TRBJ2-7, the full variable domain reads EAEVAQSPRYKITEKSQAVAFWCDPISGHATLYWYRQILGQGPELLVQFQDESVVDDSQLPKDRFSAERLKGVDSTLKIQPAELGDSAMYLCASSHLGQSYSGEQYFGPGTRLTVT.

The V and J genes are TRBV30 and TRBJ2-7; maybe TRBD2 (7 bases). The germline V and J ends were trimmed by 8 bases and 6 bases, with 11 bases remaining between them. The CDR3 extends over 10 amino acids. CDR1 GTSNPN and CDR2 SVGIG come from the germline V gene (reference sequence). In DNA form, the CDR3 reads TGTGCCGGAGGGGGGGGCGAGCAGTACTTC. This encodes CAGGGGEQYF.

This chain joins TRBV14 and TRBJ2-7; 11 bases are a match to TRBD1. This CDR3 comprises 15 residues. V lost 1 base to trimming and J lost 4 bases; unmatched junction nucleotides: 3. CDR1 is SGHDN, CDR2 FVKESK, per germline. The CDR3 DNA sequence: TGTGCCAGCAGCCAAGGTGGACAGGGGGCTTACGAGCAGTACTTC. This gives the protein CASSQGGQGAYEQYF.

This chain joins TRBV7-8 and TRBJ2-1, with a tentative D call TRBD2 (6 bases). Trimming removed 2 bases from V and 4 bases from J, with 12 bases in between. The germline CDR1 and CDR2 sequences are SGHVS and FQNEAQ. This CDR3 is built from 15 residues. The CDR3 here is CASSLRETRYNEQFF. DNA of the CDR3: TGTGCCAGCAGCTTACGGGAGACTCGGTACAATGAGCAGTTCTTC.

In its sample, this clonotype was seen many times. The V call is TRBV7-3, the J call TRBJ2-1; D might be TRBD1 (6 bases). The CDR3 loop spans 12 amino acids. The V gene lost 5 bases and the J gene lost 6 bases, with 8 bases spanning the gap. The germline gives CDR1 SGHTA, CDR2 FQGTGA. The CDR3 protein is CASSQGFNEQFF. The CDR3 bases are TGTGCCAGCAGCCAGGGGTTCAATGAGCAGTTCTTC.

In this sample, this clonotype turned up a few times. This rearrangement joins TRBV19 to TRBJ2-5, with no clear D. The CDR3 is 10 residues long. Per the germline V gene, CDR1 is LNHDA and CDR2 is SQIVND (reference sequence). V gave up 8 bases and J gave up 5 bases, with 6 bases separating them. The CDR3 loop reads CASGEETQYF. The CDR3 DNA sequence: TGTGCCAGTGGCGAGGAGACCCAGTACTTC.

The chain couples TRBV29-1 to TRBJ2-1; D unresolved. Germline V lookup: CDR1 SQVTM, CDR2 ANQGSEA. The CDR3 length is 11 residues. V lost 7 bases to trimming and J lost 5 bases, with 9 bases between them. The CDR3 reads CSAGPHNEQFF. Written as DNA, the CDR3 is TGCAGCGCCGGCCCCCACAATGAGCAGTTCTTC.

This CDR3 is CASSLALSNTEAFF. The CDR3 DNA sequence: TGTGCCAGCAGTTTAGCGTTATCGAACACTGAAGCTTTCTTT. The chain couples TRBV12-3 or TRBV12-4 to TRBJ1-1, with D unresolved. Trimming stripped 0 bases from V and 1 base from J, with 6 bases between. This CDR3 has 14 amino acids.

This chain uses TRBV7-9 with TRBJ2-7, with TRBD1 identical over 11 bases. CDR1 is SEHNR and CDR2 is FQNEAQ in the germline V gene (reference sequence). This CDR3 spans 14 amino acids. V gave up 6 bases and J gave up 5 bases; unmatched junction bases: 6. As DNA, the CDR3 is TGTGCCAGCAGTCCGGACAGGGGGCCCCACGAGCAGTACTTC. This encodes CASSPDRGPHEQYF.

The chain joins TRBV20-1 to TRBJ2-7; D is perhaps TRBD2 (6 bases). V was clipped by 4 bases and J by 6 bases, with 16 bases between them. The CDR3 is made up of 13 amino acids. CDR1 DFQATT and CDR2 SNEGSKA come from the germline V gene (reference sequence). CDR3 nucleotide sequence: TGCAGTGCTAAGCGTCCGGGAGCTAGCGAGCAGTACTTC. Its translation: CSAKRPGASEQYF.

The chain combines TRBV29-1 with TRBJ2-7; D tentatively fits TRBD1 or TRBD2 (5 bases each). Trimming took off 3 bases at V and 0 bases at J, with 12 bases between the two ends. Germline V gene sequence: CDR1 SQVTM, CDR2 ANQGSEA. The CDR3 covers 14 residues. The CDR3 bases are TGCAGCGTTGATGGGGGAATGAGCTCCTACGAGCAGTACTTC. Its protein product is CSVDGGMSSYEQYF.

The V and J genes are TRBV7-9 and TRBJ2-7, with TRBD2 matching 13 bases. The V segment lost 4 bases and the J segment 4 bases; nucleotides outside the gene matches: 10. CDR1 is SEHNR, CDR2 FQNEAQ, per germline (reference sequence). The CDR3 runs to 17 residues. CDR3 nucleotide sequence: TGTGCCAGCAGCTCATCCGTGGGACTAGCGGGAAGATACGAGCAGTACTTC. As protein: CASSSSVGLAGRYEQYF.